One sample yielded the 8 T cell receptor beta chains listed below, sequenced in a study of blood T cell repertoires in COVID-19. Produced via immunoSEQ multiplex PCR; TCRdb's table is partial and in-frame only. This table has approximately 290,000 clones, around 82% appearing once. The sequencing input was peripheral blood. The receptors come from a human donor with COVID-19, enrolled during active disease. The donor label of this sample is uncertain.

A note on this clone: Distinct nucleotide sequences in the sample also encode this CDR3. The rearrangement uses TRBV5-1 and TRBJ2-7; TRBD1 is a possible D gene (6 bases). The CDR3 spans 13 residues. The germline V gene has CDR1 SGHRS and CDR2 YFSETQ. Trimming shortened V by 3 bases and J by 1 base, and 8 bases separated the two germline ends. As DNA, the CDR3 is TGCGCCAGCAGCTCGGGACAATCCTACGAGCAGTACTTC. It yields the protein CASSSGQSYEQYF. The full variable domain, rest sourced from reference TRBV5-1 and TRBJ2-7, is KAGVTQTPRYLIKTRGQQVTLSCSPISGHRSVSWYQQTPGQGLQFLFEYFSETQRNKGNFPGRFSGRQFSNSRSEMNVSTLELGDSALYLCASSSGQSYEQYFGPGTRLTVT.

The chain has TRBV4-1 and TRBJ1-2, with 8 bases matching TRBD1. The CDR3 runs to 15 residues. Trimming at V came to 2 bases and at J to 2 bases, leaving 4 bases not matched to a gene. Germline CDR1 is MGHRA and CDR2 is YSYEKL. The CDR3 here is CASSQSWTGNYGYTF. The CDR3 DNA reads as TGCGCCAGCAGCCAAAGTTGGACAGGGAACTATGGCTACACCTTC.

J is TRBJ2-1 and V is TRBV7-9; 12 bases agree with TRBD2. Germline CDR1 reads SEHNR; CDR2 reads FQNEAQ (reference sequence). The CDR3 totals 15 residues. J gave up 9 bases and V 3 bases, and 6 bases lay outside the gene matches. The DNA of the CDR3 is TGTGCCAGCAGCTTGTCTAGCGGGAGGGCCGGTGAGCAGTTCTTC. Encoded protein: CASSLSSGRAGEQFF.

The rearrangement links TRBV7-3 to TRBJ1-1; tentatively, D is TRBD1 (5 bases). Germline values: CDR1 SGHTA, CDR2 FQGTGA. The germline V and J ends were trimmed by 6 bases and 1 base, with 12 bases remaining between them. This CDR3 region has 14 residues. CDR3 coding DNA: TGTGCCAGCAGTCCCCAGGGTGAGAACACTGAAGCTTTCTTT. Its protein product is CASSPQGENTEAFF.

This clone was seen once. The chain's CDR3 is CASSLGRTSQYF. Here the CDR3 DNA reads TGTGCCAGCAGCTTGGGTAGAACCTCCCAGTACTTC. The rearrangement links TRBV5-6 to TRBJ2-5; D remains unclear. The length of the CDR3 is 12 residues. V was clipped by 0 bases and J by 9 bases, with 9 bases between them. Germline CDR1 SGHDT, CDR2 YYEEEE.

This clone has a single count. V is TRBV6-5 and J is TRBJ1-1; TRBD1 aligns across 9 bases. The V and J ends lost 6 bases and 11 bases, in that order; junction bases with no gene match: 7. This CDR3 has 12 amino acids. Germline CDR1 and CDR2: MNHEY and SVGAGI. The CDR3 coding sequence is TGTGCCAGCAGCCGCACAGGGGGCGATGCTTTCTTT. Its protein is CASSRTGGDAFF.

In its sample, this clone was seen once. The J gene is TRBJ2-1, the V gene TRBV19, with D maybe TRBD2 (5 bases). Germline assignment: CDR1 LNHDA and CDR2 SQIVND (reference sequence). Trimming pared 5 bases from V and 4 bases from J, leaving 15 bases between. The CDR3 runs 15 residues. The CDR3 loop is CASSVGLFTYNEQFF. The CDR3 DNA is TGTGCCAGTAGTGTCGGACTGTTCACTTACAATGAGCAGTTCTTC.

The chain uses TRBV12-3 or TRBV12-4 and TRBJ1-2; TRBD1 is a possible D gene (6 bases). The CDR3 extends over 13 amino acids. Trimming removed 1 base at V and 8 bases at J, with 11 bases between. The CDR3 DNA sequence: TGTGCCAGCAGTTTAGGGGCAGGGGCGGGCTACACCTTC. It encodes CASSLGAGAGYTF.